This section outlines one T cell receptor beta chain sequence together with its context. The sample is drawn from a study of blood T cell repertoires in COVID-19. At the level of the study: Nucleic acid was either cDNA or gDNA, and it came from T cells, B-cell-depleted T cells, or PBMCs.

In the authors' workflow: Reference gene primer amplification gave estimated nucleated cell counts. Clones were read by immunoSEQ multiplex PCR, and TCRdb kept only the in-frame ones, dropping some. That table furnishes V, J and clone size, whereas the DNA furnished D and trimming. The table lists 350,000 or so clones, 92% of them singletons. The CDR3 is 14 residues long. The V end lost 0 bases, the J end lost 8 bases, and 13 bases lay between the germline ends. Germline assignment: CDR1 MGHRA and CDR2 YSYEKL. Participants came from fewer than 25 US areas, aged about 18 to 100 years. All recovered Cohort 3 donors got two negative PCRs, got clearance, or saw symptom resolution.

What was sequenced was PBMCs or T cells enriched from blood (not recorded which). The chain uses TRBV4-1 and TRBJ1-2; tentatively, D is TRBD1 (5 bases). The TCR was taken from a woman in her thirties who had recovered from COVID-19. The CDR3 reads CASSQDYRGWGYTF. Written as DNA, the CDR3 is TGCGCCAGCAGCCAAGATTATAGGGGTTGGGGCTACACCTTC.